Below, one TCR beta chain is given with its context. CDR3 size: 14 residues. Trimming cost V 0 bases and J 6 bases; bases outside gene matches: 4. The germline gives CDR1 DFQATT, CDR2 SNEGSKA (reference sequence). In TCRdb, the RT-PCR reads were re-called with MiXCR into one record per CDR3 protein. The sample carries about 680,000 distinct CDR3 sequences, 14% recorded once. This sequence originates from a female donor in good health, serving as a healthy control. The chain combines TRBV20-1 with TRBJ2-3, with TRBD2 matching 9 bases. Sequencing input: memory CD4+ T cells from blood. CDR3 DNA: TGCAGTGCTAGAGACGGCGGGGGGGCCGATACGCAGTATTTT. Its translation: CSARDGGGADTQYF.